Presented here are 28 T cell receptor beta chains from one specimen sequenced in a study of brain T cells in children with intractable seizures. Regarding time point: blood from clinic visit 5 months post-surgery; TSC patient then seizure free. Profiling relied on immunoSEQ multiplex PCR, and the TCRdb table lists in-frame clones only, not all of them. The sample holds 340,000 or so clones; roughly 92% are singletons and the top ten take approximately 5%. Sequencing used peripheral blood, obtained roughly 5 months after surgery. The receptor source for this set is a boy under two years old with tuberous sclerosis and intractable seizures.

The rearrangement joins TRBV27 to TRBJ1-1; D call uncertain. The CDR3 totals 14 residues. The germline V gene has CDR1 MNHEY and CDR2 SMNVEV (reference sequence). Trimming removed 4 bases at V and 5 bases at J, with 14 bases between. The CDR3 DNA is TGTGCCAGCAGTTACCGGGAGGAAGGGACTGAAGCTTTCTTT. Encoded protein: CASSYREEGTEAFF.

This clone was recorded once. The CDR3: CASSERTTNTGELFF. The CDR3 coding sequence is TGTGCCAGCAGCGAGCGGACAACGAACACCGGGGAGCTGTTTTTT. The chain carries TRBV2 and TRBJ2-2, with D perhaps given as TRBD1 or TRBD2 (5 bases each). V was trimmed by 6 bases and J by 0 bases, leaving 11 bases between them. This CDR3 spans 15 amino acids. The germline gives CDR1 SNHLY, CDR2 FYNNEI. The entire variable domain, with the rest obtained from reference TRBV2 and TRBJ2-2, is as follows: EPEVTQTPSHQVTQMGQEVILRCVPISNHLYFYWYRQILGQKVEFLVSFYNNEISEKSEIFDDQFSVERPDGSNFTLKIRSTKLEDSAMYFCASSERTTNTGELFFGEGSRLTVL.

CDR3 loop: CASSLIGGGGELFF. In nucleotides, the CDR3 is TGTGCCAGCAGCTTAATTGGAGGCGGCGGGGAGCTGTTTTTT. The chain combines TRBV7-3 with TRBJ2-2, with D tentatively TRBD2 (5 bases). Germline CDR1 reads SGHTA; CDR2 reads FQGTGA. CDR3 length equals 14 residues. The V and J ends lost 1 base and 7 bases respectively, with 10 bases between them.

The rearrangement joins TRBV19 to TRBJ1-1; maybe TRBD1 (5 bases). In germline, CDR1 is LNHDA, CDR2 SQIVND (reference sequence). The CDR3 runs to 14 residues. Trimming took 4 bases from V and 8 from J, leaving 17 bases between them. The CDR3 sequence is CASSNLDWDSEAFF. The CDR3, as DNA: TGTGCCAGTAGTAATCTTGATTGGGACTCGGAAGCTTTCTTT. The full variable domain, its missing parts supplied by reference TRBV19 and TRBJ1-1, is DGGITQSPKYLFRKEGQNVTLSCEQNLNHDAMYWYRQDPGQGLRLIYYSQIVNDFQKGDIAEGYSVSREKKESFPLTVTSAQKNPTAFYLCASSNLDWDSEAFFGQGTRLTVV.

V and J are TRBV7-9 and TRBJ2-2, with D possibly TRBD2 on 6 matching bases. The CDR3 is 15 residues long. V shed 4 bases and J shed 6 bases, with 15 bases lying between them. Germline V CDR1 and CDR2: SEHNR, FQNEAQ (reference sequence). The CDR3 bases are TGTGCCAGCAGCTCTCTCCTAGCGAAGGCCGGGGAGCTGTTTTTT. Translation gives CASSSLLAKAGELFF.

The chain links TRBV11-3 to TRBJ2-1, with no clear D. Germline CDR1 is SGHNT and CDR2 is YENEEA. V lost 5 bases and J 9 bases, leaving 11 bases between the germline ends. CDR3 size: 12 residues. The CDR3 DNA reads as TGTGCCAGCAGCACGCAGGCTGGTGAGCAGTTCTTC. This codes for CASSTQAGEQFF. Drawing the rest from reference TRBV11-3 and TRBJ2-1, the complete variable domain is EAGVVQSPRYKIIEKKQPVAFWCNPISGHNTLYWYLQNLGQGPELLIRYENEEAVDDSQLPKDRFSAERLKGVDSTLKIQPAELGDSAVYLCASSTQAGEQFFGPGTRLTVL.

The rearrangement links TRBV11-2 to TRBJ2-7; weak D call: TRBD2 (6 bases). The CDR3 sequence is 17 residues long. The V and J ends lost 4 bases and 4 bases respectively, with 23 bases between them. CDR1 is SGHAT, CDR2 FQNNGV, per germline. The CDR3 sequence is CASSWPVPGLGGYEQYF. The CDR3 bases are TGTGCCAGCAGCTGGCCGGTTCCGGGACTGGGGGGTTACGAGCAGTACTTC.

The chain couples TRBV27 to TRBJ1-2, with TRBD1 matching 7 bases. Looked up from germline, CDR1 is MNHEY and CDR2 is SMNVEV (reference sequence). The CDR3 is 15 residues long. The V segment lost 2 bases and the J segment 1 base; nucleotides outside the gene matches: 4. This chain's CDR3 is CASSLSRQGNYGYTF. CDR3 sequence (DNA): TGTGCCAGCAGTTTAAGTAGACAGGGTAACTATGGCTACACCTTC.

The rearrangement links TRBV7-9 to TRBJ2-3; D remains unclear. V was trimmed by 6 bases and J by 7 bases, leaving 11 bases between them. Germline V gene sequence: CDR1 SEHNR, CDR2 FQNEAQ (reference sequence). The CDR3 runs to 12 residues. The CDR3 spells CASSLSTHTQYF. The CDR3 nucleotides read TGTGCCAGCAGTTTAAGTACCCATACGCAGTATTTT. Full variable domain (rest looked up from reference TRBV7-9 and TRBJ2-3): DTGVSQNPRHKITKRGQNVTFRCDPISEHNRLYWYRQTLGQGPEFLTYFQNEAQLEKSRLLSDRFSAERPKGSFSTLEIQRTEQGDSAMYLCASSLSTHTQYFGPGTRLTVL.

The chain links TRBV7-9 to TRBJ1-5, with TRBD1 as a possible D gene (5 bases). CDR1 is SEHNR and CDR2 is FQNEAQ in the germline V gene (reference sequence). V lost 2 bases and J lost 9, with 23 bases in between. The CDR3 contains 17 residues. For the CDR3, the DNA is TGTGCCAGCAGCTTAATTCGAGCCACAACCGGTGGGGGGCCCCAGCATTTT. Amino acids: CASSLIRATTGGGPQHF.

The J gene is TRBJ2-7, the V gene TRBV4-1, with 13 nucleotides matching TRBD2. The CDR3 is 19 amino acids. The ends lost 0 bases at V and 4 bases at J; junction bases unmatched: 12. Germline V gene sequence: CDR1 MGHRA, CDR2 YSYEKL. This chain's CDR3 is CASSQEDTGLAGEMYEQYF. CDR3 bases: TGCGCCAGCAGCCAAGAGGACACCGGACTAGCGGGAGAAATGTACGAGCAGTACTTC.

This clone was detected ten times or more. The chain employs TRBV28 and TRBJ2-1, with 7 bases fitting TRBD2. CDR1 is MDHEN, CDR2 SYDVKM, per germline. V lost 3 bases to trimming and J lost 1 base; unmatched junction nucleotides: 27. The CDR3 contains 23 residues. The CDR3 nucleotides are TGTGCCAGCAGTTTCCCCCCCGCCCGGCGCGGGAGTTCGGTTGGGCTATCCTACAATGAGCAGTTCTTC. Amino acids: CASSFPPARRGSSVGLSYNEQFF.

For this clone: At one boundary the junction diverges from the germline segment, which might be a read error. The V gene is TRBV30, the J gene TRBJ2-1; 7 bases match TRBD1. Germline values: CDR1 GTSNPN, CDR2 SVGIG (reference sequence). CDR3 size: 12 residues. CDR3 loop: CAWSLDRREQFF. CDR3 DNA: TGTGCTTGGAGTCTGGACAGGCGGGAGCAGTTCTTC.

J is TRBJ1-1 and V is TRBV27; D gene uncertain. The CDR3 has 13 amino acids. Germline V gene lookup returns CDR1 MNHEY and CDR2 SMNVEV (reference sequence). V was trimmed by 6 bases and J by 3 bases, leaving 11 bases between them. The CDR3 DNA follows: TGTGCCAGCAGGCCAAGTCTTGACACTGAAGCTTTCTTT. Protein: CASRPSLDTEAFF.

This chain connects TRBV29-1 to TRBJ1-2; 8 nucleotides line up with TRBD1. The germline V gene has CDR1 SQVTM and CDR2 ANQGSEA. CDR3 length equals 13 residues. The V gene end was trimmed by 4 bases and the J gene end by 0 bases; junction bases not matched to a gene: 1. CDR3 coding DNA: TGCAGCGTTGGGACAGGGCCTAACTATGGCTACACCTTC. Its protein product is CSVGTGPNYGYTF.

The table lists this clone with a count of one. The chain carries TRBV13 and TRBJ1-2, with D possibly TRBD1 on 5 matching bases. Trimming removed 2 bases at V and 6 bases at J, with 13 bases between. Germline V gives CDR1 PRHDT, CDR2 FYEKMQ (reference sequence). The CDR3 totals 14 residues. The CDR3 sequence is CASSLFAGRDGYTF. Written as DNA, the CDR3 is TGTGCCAGCAGCTTATTCGCAGGGAGGGATGGCTACACCTTC.

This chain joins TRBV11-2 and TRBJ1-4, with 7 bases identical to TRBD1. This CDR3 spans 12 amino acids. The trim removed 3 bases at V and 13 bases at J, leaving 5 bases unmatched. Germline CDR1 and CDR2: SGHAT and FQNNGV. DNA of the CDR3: TGTGCCAGCAGCTTCCGACAGGGAAGACTGTTTTTT. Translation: CASSFRQGRLFF. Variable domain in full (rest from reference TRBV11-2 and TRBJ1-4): EAGVAQSPRYKIIEKRQSVAFWCNPISGHATLYWYQQILGQGPKLLIQFQNNGVVDDSQLPKDRFSAERLKGVDSTLKIQPAKLEDSAVYLCASSFRQGRLFFGSGTQLSVL.

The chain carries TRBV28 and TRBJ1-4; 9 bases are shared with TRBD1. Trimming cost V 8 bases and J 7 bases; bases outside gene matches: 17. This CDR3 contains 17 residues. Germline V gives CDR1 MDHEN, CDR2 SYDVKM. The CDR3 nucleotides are TGTGCCAGCTCTAGAAGTAGGAGGGGGACAGGGAGTGAAAAACTGTTTTTT. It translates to CASSRSRRGTGSEKLFF. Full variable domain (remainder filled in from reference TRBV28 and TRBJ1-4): DVKVTQSSRYLVKRTGEKVFLECVQDMDHENMFWYRQDPGLGLRLIYFSYDVKMKEKGDIPEGYSVSREKKERFSLILESASTNQTSMYLCASSRSRRGTGSEKLFFGSGTQLSVL.

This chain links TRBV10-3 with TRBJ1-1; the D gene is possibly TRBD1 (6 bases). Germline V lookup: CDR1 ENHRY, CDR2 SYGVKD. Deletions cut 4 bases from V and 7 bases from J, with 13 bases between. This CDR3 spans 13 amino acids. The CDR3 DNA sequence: TGTGCCATCAGTGGGGGGCAGGCTAATGAAGCTTTCTTT. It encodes CAISGGQANEAFF.

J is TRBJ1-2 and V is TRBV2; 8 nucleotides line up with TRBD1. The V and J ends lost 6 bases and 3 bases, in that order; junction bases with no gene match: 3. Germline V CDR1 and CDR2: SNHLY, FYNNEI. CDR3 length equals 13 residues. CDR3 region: CASSKQGDYGYTF. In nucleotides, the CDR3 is TGTGCCAGCAGCAAACAGGGGGACTATGGCTACACCTTC.

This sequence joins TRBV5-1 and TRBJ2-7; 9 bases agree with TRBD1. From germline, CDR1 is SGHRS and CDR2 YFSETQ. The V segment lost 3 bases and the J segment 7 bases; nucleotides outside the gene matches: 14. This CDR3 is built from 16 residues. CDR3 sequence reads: CASSSGAGTGRREQYF. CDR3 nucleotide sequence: TGCGCCAGCAGCTCTGGAGCCGGGACAGGGAGGAGGGAGCAGTACTTC.

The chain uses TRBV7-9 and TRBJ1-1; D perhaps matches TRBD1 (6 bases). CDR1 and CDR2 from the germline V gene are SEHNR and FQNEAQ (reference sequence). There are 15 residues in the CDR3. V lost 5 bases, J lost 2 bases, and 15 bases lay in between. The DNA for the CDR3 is TGTGCCAGCAGCATCCCGACAGGCGGCAACACTGAAGCTTTCTTT. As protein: CASSIPTGGNTEAFF.

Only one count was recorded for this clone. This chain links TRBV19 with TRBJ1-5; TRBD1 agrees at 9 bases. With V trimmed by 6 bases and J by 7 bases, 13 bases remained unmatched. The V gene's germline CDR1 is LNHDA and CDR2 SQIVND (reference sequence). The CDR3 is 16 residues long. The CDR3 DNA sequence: TGTGCCAGTAGCCGCCCGGGGACAGGGAATATCCAGCCCCAGCATTTT. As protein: CASSRPGTGNIQPQHF.

DNA of the CDR3: TGTGCCAGCAGCCAAGTTGTGGGGACCTCCTACAATGAGCAGTTCTTC. This codes for CASSQVVGTSYNEQFF. The V and J genes are TRBV3-1 (or the pseudogene TRBV3-2) and TRBJ2-1; the D call may be TRBD1 or TRBD2 (5 bases each). This CDR3 contains 16 residues. V gave up 1 base and J gave up 0 bases, with 10 bases separating them. In germline, CDR1 is LGHDT, CDR2 YNNKEL (reference sequence).

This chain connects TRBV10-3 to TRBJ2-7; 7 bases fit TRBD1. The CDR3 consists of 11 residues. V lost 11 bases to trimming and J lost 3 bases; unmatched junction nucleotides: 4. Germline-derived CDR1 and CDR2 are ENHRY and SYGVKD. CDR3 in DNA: TGTGCCTCGCGGACAGGCTACGAGCAGTACTTC. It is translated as CASRTGYEQYF.

This CDR3 is CASSKNRRDTEAFF. The CDR3 coding sequence is TGTGCCAGCAGCAAAAATAGGAGGGACACTGAAGCTTTCTTT. The chain joins TRBV21-1 to TRBJ1-1. TRBV21-1 constitutes a pseudogene. This CDR3 region has 14 residues.

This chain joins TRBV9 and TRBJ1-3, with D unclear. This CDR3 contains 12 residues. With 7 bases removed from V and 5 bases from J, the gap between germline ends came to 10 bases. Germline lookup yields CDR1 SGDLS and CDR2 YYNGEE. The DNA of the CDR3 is TGTGCCAGCGCACCTTCCAGAAACACCATATATTTT. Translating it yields CASAPSRNTIYF.

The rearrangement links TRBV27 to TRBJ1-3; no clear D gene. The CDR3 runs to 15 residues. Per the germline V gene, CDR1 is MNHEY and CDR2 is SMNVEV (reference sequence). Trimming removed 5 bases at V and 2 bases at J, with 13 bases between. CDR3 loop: CASSPDTKTGNTIYF. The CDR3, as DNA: TGTGCCAGCAGTCCAGACACGAAGACTGGAAACACCATATATTTT.